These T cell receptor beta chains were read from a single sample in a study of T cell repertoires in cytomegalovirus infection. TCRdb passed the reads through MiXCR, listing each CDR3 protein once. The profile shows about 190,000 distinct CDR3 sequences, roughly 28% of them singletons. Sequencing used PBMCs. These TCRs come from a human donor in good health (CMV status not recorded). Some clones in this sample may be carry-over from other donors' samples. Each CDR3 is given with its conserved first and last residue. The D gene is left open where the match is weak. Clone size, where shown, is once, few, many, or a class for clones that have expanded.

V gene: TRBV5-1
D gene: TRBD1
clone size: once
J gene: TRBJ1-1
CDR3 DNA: TGCGCCAGCAGCGGCCGACAGGGCGTCACTGAAGCTTTCTTT
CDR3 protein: CASSGRQGVTEAFF

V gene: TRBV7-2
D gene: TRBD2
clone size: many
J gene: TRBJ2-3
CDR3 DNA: TGTGCCAGCAGCGGGGGGGACTACGGCGGGGGAATCACAGATACGCAGTATTTT
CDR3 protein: CASSGGDYGGGITDTQYF

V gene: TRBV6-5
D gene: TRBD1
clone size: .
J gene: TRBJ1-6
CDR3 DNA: TGTGCCAGCAGACCTGGACAGGCTGGTTCACCCCTCCACTTT
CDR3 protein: CASRPGQAGSPLHF

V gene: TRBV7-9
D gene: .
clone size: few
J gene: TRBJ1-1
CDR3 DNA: TGTGCCAGCAGCTTCCGTCCCGAGGGTGAAGCTTTCTTT
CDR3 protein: CASSFRPEGEAFF

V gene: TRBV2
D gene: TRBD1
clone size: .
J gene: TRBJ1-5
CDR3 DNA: TGTGCCAGCAGTGACAGGGGGAGCAATCAGCCCCAGCATTTT
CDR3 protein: CASSDRGSNQPQHF

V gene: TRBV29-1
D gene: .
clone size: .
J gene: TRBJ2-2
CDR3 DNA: TGCAGCGGCGGCGCCGGGACGAGGACCGGGGAGCTGTTTTTT
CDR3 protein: CSGGAGTRTGELFF

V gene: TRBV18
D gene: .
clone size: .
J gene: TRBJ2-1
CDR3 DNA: TGTGCCAGCTCACCTTGGACAGGACTAGACAATGAGCAGTTCTTC
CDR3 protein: CASSPWTGLDNEQFF

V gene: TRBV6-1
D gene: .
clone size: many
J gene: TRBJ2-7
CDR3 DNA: TGTGCCAGCAGCCTTTTCGACTCCTACGAGCAGTACTTC
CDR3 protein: CASSLFDSYEQYF

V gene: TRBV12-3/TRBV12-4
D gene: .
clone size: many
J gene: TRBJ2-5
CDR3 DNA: TGTGCCAGCAGTTTCCCCCAAGAGACCCAGTACTTC
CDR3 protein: CASSFPQETQYF

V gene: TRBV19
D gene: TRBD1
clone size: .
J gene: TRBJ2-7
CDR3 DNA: TGTGCCAGTAACTCGAGACAGGGTTCTCGCGAGCAGTACTTC
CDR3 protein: CASNSRQGSREQYF

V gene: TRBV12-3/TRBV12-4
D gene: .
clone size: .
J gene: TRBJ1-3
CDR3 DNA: TGTGCCAGCAGTACCGACAGATCTGGAAACACCATATATTTT
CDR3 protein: CASSTDRSGNTIYF

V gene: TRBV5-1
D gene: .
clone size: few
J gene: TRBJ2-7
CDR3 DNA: TGCGCCAGCAGCCAATTTGCCAGGGGAAGCGCCTACGAGCAGTACTTC
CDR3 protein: CASSQFARGSAYEQYF

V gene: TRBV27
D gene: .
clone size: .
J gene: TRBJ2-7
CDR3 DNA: TGTGCCACGTCGACCCGATACGAGCAGTACTTC
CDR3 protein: CATSTRYEQYF

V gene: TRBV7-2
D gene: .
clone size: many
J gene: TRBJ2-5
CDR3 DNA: TGTGCCAGCAGCCAAAGGGGGGCCTCCCCTTCAGGGACCCAGTACTTC
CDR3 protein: CASSQRGASPSGTQYF

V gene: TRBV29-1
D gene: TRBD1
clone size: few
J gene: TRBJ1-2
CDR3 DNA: TGCAGCGTTGAGAACAGGGGTGGCTACACCTTC
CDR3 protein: CSVENRGGYTF

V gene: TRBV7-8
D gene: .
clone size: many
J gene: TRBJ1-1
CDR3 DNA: TGTGCCAGCTCTTTAGGGCAGCTGAACACTGAAGCTTTCTTT
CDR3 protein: CASSLGQLNTEAFF

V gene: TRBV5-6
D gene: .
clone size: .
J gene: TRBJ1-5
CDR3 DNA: TGTGCCAGCAGCTTGGAAGGGTATAGCAATCAGCCCCAGCATTTT
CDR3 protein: CASSLEGYSNQPQHF

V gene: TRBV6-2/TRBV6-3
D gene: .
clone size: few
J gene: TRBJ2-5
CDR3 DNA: TGTGCCAGCAGGAGCGGGGAGACCCAGTACTTC
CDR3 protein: CASRSGETQYF

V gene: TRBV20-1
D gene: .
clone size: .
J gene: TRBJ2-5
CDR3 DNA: TGCAGTGCTCGCCCCCCGGGACGTATCGGAGAGACCCAGTACTTC
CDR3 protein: CSARPPGRIGETQYF

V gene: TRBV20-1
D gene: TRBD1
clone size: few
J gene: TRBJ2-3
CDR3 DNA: TGCAGTGCCAATACAGGGGTCACAGATACGCAGTATTTT
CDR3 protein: CSANTGVTDTQYF

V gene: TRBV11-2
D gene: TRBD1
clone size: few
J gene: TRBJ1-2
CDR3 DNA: TGTGCCAGCAGCACCTCAGCGACAGGGGCCTATGGCTACACCTTC
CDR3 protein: CASSTSATGAYGYTF

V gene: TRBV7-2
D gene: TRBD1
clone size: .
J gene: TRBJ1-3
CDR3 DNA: TGTGCCAGCAGCTTGAGGGACAGGAGGGGAAACACCATATATTTT
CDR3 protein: CASSLRDRRGNTIYF

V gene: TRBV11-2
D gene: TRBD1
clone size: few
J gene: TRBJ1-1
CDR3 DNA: TGTGCCAGCGGGCAGGGGGCGCGGGCCCTGAACACTGAAGCTTTCTTT
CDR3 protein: CASGQGARALNTEAFF

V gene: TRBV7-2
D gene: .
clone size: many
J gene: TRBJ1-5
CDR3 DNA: TGTGCCAGCAGGGAGACAGGACTTCTTGATCAGCCCCAGCATTTT
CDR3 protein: CASRETGLLDQPQHF

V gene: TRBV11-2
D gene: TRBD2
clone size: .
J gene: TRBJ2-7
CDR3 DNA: TGTGCCAGCAGCTTAGCCACGGGGGGGGCGGGGGGCCCATACGAGCAGTACTTC
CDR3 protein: CASSLATGGAGGPYEQYF

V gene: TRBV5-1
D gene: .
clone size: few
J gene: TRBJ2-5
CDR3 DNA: TGCGCCAGCTCCCGCCGAACAGGGACAGAGACCCAGTACTTC
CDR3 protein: CASSRRTGTETQYF

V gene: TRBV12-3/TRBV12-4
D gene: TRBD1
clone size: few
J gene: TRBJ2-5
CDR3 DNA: TGTGCCAGCAGTCCGGACAGGGGGCGAGAGACCCAGTACTTC
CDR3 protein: CASSPDRGRETQYF

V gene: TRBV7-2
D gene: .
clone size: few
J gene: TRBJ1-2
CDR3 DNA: TGTGCCAGCAGCCCGGGGGGGCCAGCTAACTATGGCTACACCTTC
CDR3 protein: CASSPGGPANYGYTF

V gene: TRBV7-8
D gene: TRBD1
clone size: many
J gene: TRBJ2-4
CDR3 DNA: TGTGCCAGCAGCTTAAAGCGGGGACAGGGTAGGAACATTCAGTACTTC
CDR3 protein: CASSLKRGQGRNIQYF

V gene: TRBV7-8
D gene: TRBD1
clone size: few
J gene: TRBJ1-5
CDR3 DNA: TGTGCCAGCAGCCCTCGACAGGGAATCCAGCCCCAGCATTTT
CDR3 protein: CASSPRQGIQPQHF

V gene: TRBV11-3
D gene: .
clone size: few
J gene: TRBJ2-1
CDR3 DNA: TGTGCCAGCAGCTTACGGGGGACGGGGCCGCAGTTCTTC
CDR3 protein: CASSLRGTGPQFF

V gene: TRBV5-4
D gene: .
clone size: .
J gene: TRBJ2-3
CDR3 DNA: TGTGCCAGCAGCTTGGGGGGAAATACGCAGTATTTT
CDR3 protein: CASSLGGNTQYF

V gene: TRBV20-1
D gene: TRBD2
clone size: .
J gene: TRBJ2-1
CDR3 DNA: TGCAGTGCTAGAGATCTAGCGGGGAGGTACAATGAGCAGTTCTTC
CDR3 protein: CSARDLAGRYNEQFF

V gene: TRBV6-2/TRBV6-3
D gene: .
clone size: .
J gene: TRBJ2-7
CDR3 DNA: TGTGCCAGCACCACCAGGGTCGGGACGGGTCCCGAGCAGTACTTC
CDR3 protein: CASTTRVGTGPEQYF

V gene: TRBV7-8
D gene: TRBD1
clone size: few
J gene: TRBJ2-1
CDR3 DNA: TGTGCCAGCAGCTTAGCGGCGGGGACAGGGAAGTTCTTC
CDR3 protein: CASSLAAGTGKFF

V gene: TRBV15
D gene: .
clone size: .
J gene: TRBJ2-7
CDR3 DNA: TGTGCCACCAGCTCAGATAGGGGGGCCGACGAGCAGTACTTC
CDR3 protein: CATSSDRGADEQYF

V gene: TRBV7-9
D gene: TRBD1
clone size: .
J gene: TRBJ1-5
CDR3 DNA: TGTGCCAGCAGCTTGGGGGACAGGGCCAATCAGCCCCAGCATTTT
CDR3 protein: CASSLGDRANQPQHF

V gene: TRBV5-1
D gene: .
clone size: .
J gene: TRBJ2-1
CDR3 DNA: TGCGCCAGCAGTTACCCTTATGGGGGTGTCTACAATGAGCAGTTCTTC
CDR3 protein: CASSYPYGGVYNEQFF

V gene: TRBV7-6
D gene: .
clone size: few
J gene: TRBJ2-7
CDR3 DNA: TGTGCCAGCAGCCCCACTCGTCGGGAGATCGGTAACTCCTACGAGCAGTACTTC
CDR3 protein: CASSPTRREIGNSYEQYF

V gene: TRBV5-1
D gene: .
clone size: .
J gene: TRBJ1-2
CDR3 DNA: TGCGCCAGCAGCCCCGGGGGGCCCCTGGATACTGATGGCTACACCTTC
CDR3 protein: CASSPGGPLDTDGYTF

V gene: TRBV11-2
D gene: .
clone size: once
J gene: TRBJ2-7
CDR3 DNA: TGTGCCAGCAGCTCCTCCGGGCCCGCAAAGCAGTACTTC
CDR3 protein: CASSSSGPAKQYF

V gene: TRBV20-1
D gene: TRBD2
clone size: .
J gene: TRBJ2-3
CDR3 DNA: TGCAGTGCTAGGGAAGGACTAGCGGGGGGCCACACAGATACGCAGTATTTT
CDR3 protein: CSAREGLAGGHTDTQYF

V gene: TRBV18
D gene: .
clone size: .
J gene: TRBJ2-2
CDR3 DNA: TGTGCCAGCTCACCACCTCGAGGAACAGGGAGAACCGGGGAGCTGTTTTTT
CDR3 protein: CASSPPRGTGRTGELFF

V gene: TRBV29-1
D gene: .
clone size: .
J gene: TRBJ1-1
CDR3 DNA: TGCAGCGTTGATAGGGGGAACACTGAAGCTTTCTTT
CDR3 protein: CSVDRGNTEAFF

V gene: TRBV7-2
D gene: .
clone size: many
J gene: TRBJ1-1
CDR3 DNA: TGTGCCAGCAGCTTCACGCAGGGAGAAGCTTTCTTT
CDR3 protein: CASSFTQGEAFF

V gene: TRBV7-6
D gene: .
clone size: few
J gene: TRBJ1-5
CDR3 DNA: TGTGCCAGCAGCTTAGGCAGCATGAATCAGCCCCAGCATTTT
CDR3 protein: CASSLGSMNQPQHF

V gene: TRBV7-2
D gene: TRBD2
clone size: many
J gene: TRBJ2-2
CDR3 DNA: TGTGCCAGCAGCATTAGCGGGGGAGCGAACACCGGGGAGCTGTTTTTT
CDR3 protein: CASSISGGANTGELFF

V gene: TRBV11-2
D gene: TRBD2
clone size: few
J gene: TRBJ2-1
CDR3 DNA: TGTGCCAGCAGCCCGGGGACTAGCGGGGGGGTACACTACAATGAGCAGTTCTTC
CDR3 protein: CASSPGTSGGVHYNEQFF

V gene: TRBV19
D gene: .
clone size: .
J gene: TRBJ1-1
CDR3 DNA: TGTGCCAGTGCACTTTCAACTGAAGCTTTCTTT
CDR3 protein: CASALSTEAFF

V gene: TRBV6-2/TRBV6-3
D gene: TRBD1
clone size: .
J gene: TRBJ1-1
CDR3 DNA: TGTGCCAGCAGTTCTGACAGGGGAGCGCGGAACACTGAAGCTTTCTTT
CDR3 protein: CASSSDRGARNTEAFF

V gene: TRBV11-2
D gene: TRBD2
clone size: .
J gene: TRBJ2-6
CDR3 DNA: TGTGCCAGCAGCTGGGAGGGAAGAGGGGCCAACGTCCTGACTTTC
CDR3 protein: CASSWEGRGANVLTF

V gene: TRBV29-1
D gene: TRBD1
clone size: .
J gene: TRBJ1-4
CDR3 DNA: TGCAGCATTGGACAGGGAAAAGAAAAACTGTTTTTT
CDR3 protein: CSIGQGKEKLFF

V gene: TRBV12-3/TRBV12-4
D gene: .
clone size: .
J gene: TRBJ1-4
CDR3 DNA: TGTGCCAGCAGTTTGGGCACAACTAATGAAAAACTGTTTTTT
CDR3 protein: CASSLGTTNEKLFF

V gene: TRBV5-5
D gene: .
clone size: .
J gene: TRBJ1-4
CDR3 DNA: TGTGCCAGCAGCTTGGAGGTCGAGGGACTTGATGAAAAACTGTTTTTT
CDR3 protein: CASSLEVEGLDEKLFF

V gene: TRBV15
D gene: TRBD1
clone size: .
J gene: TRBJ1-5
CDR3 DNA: TGTGCCACCGGACAGGTAAATCAGCCCCAGCATTTT
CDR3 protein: CATGQVNQPQHF

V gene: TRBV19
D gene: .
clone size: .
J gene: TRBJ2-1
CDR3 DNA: TGTGCCAGTAGTATGGGTGAGCAGTTCTTC
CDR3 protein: CASSMGEQFF

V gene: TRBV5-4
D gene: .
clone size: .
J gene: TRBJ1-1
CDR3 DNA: TGTGCCAGCAGCCACGAGGCAAACACTGAAGCTTTCTTT
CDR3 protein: CASSHEANTEAFF

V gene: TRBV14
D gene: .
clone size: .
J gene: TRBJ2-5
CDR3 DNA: TGTGCCAGCAGCCCAAACCGGCAGGCCGCAGAGACCCAGTACTTC
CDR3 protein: CASSPNRQAAETQYF